The 27 T cell receptor beta chains below were found in one sample sequenced in a study of blood T cell repertoires in COVID-19. Profiled with immunoSEQ multiplex PCR; TCRdb holds only in-frame clones, not every one. The repertoire includes 200,000 to 250,000 clones, about 88% of them detected once, and roughly 2.7% sits in the top ten. The sample taken for sequencing was PBMCs or T cells enriched from blood (not recorded which). These receptor sequences come from a woman in her twenties or thirties who had recovered from COVID-19.

The V call is TRBV6-5, the J call TRBJ2-3; tentatively, D is TRBD2 (5 bases). CDR1 is MNHEY, CDR2 SVGAGI, per germline. Trimming left V 7 bases short and J 2 bases short, with 16 bases between. The CDR3 contains 15 residues. The chain's CDR3 is CASNPGFVDTDTQYF. CDR3 coding DNA: TGTGCCAGCAATCCGGGGTTTGTCGACACAGATACGCAGTATTTT.

V gene TRBV9 combines with J gene TRBJ1-3; D remains unclear. In germline, CDR1 is SGDLS, CDR2 YYNGEE. V was shortened by 0 bases and J by 4 bases, with 8 bases between the two germline ends. This CDR3 contains 14 residues. The CDR3 here is CASSVERRGNTIYF. The CDR3 bases are TGTGCCAGCAGCGTAGAGAGGAGGGGAAACACCATATATTTT.

This rearrangement joins TRBV5-1 to TRBJ1-1; D possibly corresponds to TRBD1 (5 bases). From germline, CDR1 is SGHRS and CDR2 YFSETQ. The CDR3 length is 13 residues. With 6 bases removed from V and 4 bases from J, the gap between germline ends came to 13 bases. CDR3 DNA: TGCGCCAGCAACCGGGAGCAGGGCACTGAAGCTTTCTTT. Translated: CASNREQGTEAFF.

This clone was picked up one time. The rearrangement links TRBV6-4 to TRBJ2-3, with D possibly matching TRBD2 (5 bases). Germline-derived CDR1 and CDR2 are MRHNA and SNTAGT. The V gene lost 10 bases and the J gene lost 6 bases, with 14 bases spanning the gap. The CDR3 is 12 amino acids. This CDR3 reads CATRGGSDTQYF. The CDR3 bases are TGTGCCACCCGTGGAGGTTCGGATACGCAGTATTTT.

The table lists this clone with a few counts. This rearrangement joins TRBV7-9 to TRBJ2-7; D remains ambiguous. Germline lookup yields CDR1 SEHNR and CDR2 FQNEAQ (reference sequence). Trimming left V 2 bases short and J 2 bases short, with 10 bases between. The CDR3 is made up of 14 amino acids. The CDR3 loop reads CASSLMGLAYEQYF. The CDR3 DNA sequence: TGTGCCAGCAGCTTAATGGGCCTCGCCTACGAGCAGTACTTC.

V gene TRBV9 combines with J gene TRBJ2-5; tentatively, D is TRBD1 (5 bases). CDR1 and CDR2 from the germline V gene are SGDLS and YYNGEE. Deletions cut 0 bases from V and 2 bases from J, with 8 bases between. There are 14 residues in the CDR3. The CDR3 protein is CASSVAGRQETQYF. CDR3 nucleotide sequence: TGTGCCAGCAGCGTAGCAGGGCGTCAAGAGACCCAGTACTTC.

The chain couples TRBV7-9 to TRBJ1-5; TRBD1 might be the D (5 bases). The CDR3 spans 13 residues. Germline-derived CDR1 and CDR2 are SEHNR and FQNEAQ (reference sequence). With 10 bases removed from V and 7 bases from J, the gap between germline ends came to 17 bases. DNA of the CDR3: TGTGCCACCGGGCAACACGGGGGGCAGCCCCAGCATTTT. This codes for CATGQHGGQPQHF.

Here the CDR3 DNA reads TGTGCCAGCTCACCGCGCATGGGGCTAAAGGATGAAAAACTGTTTTTT. Its protein product is CASSPRMGLKDEKLFF. This chain uses TRBV18 with TRBJ1-4, with TRBD1 as a possible D gene (5 bases). Germline V gives CDR1 KGHSH, CDR2 LQKENI. The V gene lost 3 bases and the J gene lost 6 bases, with 17 bases spanning the gap. This CDR3 has 16 residues.

The J gene is TRBJ1-1, the V gene TRBV5-4, with D possibly being TRBD1 (5 bases). This CDR3 has 14 amino acids. Trimming shortened V by 1 base and J by 1 base, and 8 bases separated the two germline ends. Germline values: CDR1 SGHNT, CDR2 YYREEE (reference sequence). The chain's CDR3 is CASSLWQGNTEAFF. The CDR3 DNA is TGTGCCAGCAGCTTGTGGCAGGGGAACACTGAAGCTTTCTTT. Combining the CDR3 with reference TRBV5-4 and TRBJ1-1 gives the whole variable domain ETGVTQSPTHLIKTRGQQVTLRCSSQSGHNTVSWYQQALGQGPQFIFQYYREEENGRGNFPPRFSGLQFPNYSSELNVNALELDDSALYLCASSLWQGNTEAFFGQGTRLTVV.

This chain uses TRBV6-2 or TRBV6-3 with TRBJ1-5, with TRBD1 matching over 7 bases. Trimming cost V 6 bases and J 3 bases; bases outside gene matches: 11. CDR1 and CDR2 from the germline V gene are MNHEY and SVGEGT. The CDR3 totals 16 residues. For the CDR3, the DNA is TGTGCCAGCAGCCCTGACAGGGCCCTTCCCAATCAGCCCCAGCATTTT. Translation: CASSPDRALPNQPQHF.

This chain connects TRBV7-2 to TRBJ2-1; 8 nucleotides agree with TRBD1. The germline V gene has CDR1 SGHTA and CDR2 FQGNSA. J gave up 6 bases and V 5 bases, and 9 bases lay outside the gene matches. The CDR3 spans 15 residues. The CDR3 sequence: CASSLGQGRSNEQFF. The CDR3 DNA reads TGTGCCAGCAGCCTCGGACAGGGAAGGAGCAATGAGCAGTTCTTC.

The chain links TRBV4-1 to TRBJ1-2; D is undetermined. CDR1 and CDR2 (germline): MGHRA, YSYEKL. This CDR3 is 16 amino acids long. Trimming stripped 0 bases from V and 4 bases from J, with 15 bases between. The CDR3 DNA reads as TGCGCCAGCAGCCAAGATTCCCAGGAAGCGGGCTATGGCTACACCTTC. Translating gives CASSQDSQEAGYGYTF.

In its sample, this clone was seen once. V gene TRBV6-5 combines with J gene TRBJ2-1; 13 bases are shared with TRBD2. V gave up 6 bases and J gave up 8 bases; unmatched junction bases: 4. The CDR3 loop spans 14 amino acids. The germline V gene encodes CDR1 MNHEY and CDR2 SVGAGI. CDR3 in amino acids: CASSRTSGGDEQFF. The CDR3 DNA sequence: TGTGCCAGCAGCCGGACTAGCGGGGGCGATGAGCAGTTCTTC.

The rearrangement joins TRBV11-2 to TRBJ2-1, with D possibly TRBD2 on 6 matching bases. This CDR3 comprises 13 residues. Germline lookup yields CDR1 SGHAT and CDR2 FQNNGV. The V gene lost 6 bases and the J gene lost 7 bases, with 13 bases spanning the gap. Here the CDR3 reads CASRPGLYNEQFF. CDR3 coding DNA: TGTGCCAGCAGGCCGGGACTTTATAATGAGCAGTTCTTC. Drawing the rest from reference TRBV11-2 and TRBJ2-1, the complete variable domain is EAGVAQSPRYKIIEKRQSVAFWCNPISGHATLYWYQQILGQGPKLLIQFQNNGVVDDSQLPKDRFSAERLKGVDSTLKIQPAKLEDSAVYLCASRPGLYNEQFFGPGTRLTVL.

J is TRBJ2-5 and V is TRBV9; D may be TRBD2 (6 bases). With 3 bases removed from V and 1 base from J, the gap between germline ends came to 16 bases. Germline values: CDR1 SGDLS, CDR2 YYNGEE. CDR3 length: 16 amino acids. The CDR3 is CASSGGVSPSQETQYF. The CDR3 DNA sequence: TGTGCCAGCAGCGGGGGGGTTTCCCCCTCCCAAGAGACCCAGTACTTC.

This rearrangement joins TRBV5-6 to TRBJ2-5, with D maybe TRBD1 (6 bases). This CDR3 has 12 residues. Looked up from germline, CDR1 is SGHDT and CDR2 is YYEEEE. Trimming took off 7 bases at V and 5 bases at J, with 12 bases between the two ends. The CDR3 DNA follows: TGTGCCAGCCAACAGGGCTGGGAGACCCAGTACTTC. Its translation is CASQQGWETQYF.

The chain links TRBV4-3 to TRBJ1-4, with 7 bases lining up with TRBD1. The CDR3 runs 16 residues. Unmatched junction bases numbered 8, after V lost 0 bases and J lost 7 bases. Germline CDR1 reads LGHNA; CDR2 reads YSLEER. CDR3 in amino acids: CASSQDSRQGSEKLFF. The CDR3 DNA is TGCGCCAGCAGCCAAGACTCCCGACAGGGAAGTGAAAAACTGTTTTTT.

The CDR3 coding sequence is TGTGCCCCATGGTGCGGATTTGGAAACACCATATATTTT. Translated: CAPWCGFGNTIYF. The chain recombines TRBV9 with TRBJ1-3; the D is unclear. The ends were cut back, 10 bases at V and 3 bases at J, with 14 bases in the middle. This CDR3 comprises 13 residues. Germline CDR1 reads SGDLS; CDR2 reads YYNGEE.

This chain connects TRBV3-1 (or the pseudogene TRBV3-2) to TRBJ1-2, with TRBD1 matching 7 bases. The CDR3 covers 15 residues. Germline V gene sequence: CDR1 LGHDT, CDR2 YNNKEL (reference sequence). V shed 0 bases and J 7 bases; nucleotides not matched to a gene: 8. The CDR3 sequence is CASSQDQTGAGGYTF. CDR3 in DNA: TGTGCCAGCAGCCAAGATCAAACAGGGGCAGGTGGCTACACCTTC.

The rearrangement joins TRBV4-3 to TRBJ2-3; a weak D match, TRBD2 (5 bases). This CDR3 comprises 14 residues. The V gene's germline CDR1 is LGHNA and CDR2 YSLEER. Trimming took 6 bases from V and 4 from J, leaving 14 bases between them. Written as DNA, the CDR3 is TGCGCCAGCAGTCTCCTCGGGGAGTCAGATACGCAGTATTTT. It yields the protein CASSLLGESDTQYF.

The V gene is TRBV18, the J gene TRBJ1-5; unclear D gene. V lost 2 bases and J lost 7, with 6 bases in between. The germline gives CDR1 KGHSH, CDR2 LQKENI. This CDR3 contains 12 residues. The CDR3 sequence is CASSPDNQPQHF. CDR3 nucleotide sequence: TGTGCCAGCTCACCAGACAACCAGCCCCAGCATTTT.

V is TRBV2 and J is TRBJ2-3, with TRBD1 as a possible D gene (8 bases). The length of the CDR3 is 14 residues. CDR1 is SNHLY and CDR2 is FYNNEI in the germline V gene. Trimming shortened V by 6 bases and J by 3 bases, and 13 bases separated the two germline ends. CDR3 nucleotides: TGTGCCAGCAGGTACAGGGGGGGGACAGATACGCAGTATTTT. This sequence encodes CASRYRGGTDTQYF. Variable domain in full (rest from reference TRBV2 and TRBJ2-3): EPEVTQTPSHQVTQMGQEVILRCVPISNHLYFYWYRQILGQKVEFLVSFYNNEISEKSEIFDDQFSVERPDGSNFTLKIRSTKLEDSAMYFCASRYRGGTDTQYFGPGTRLTVL.

This clone was counted once. The chain carries TRBV13 and TRBJ1-2; D perhaps matches TRBD1 (6 bases). From germline, CDR1 is PRHDT and CDR2 FYEKMQ (reference sequence). The length of the CDR3 is 16 residues. Trimming removed 6 bases at V and 2 bases at J, with 19 bases between. CDR3 DNA sequence: TGTGCCAGCAGGACCGGGGGGCAAGGTATAAACTATGGCTACACCTTC. Its protein product is CASRTGGQGINYGYTF.

The chain links TRBV19 to TRBJ1-5; no clear D gene. CDR1 is LNHDA, CDR2 SQIVND, per germline (reference sequence). Between the trimmed V and J ends, which lost 5 bases and 6 bases, there was a span of 14 bases. This CDR3 comprises 14 residues. CDR3 sequence reads: CASSWRVEGQPQHF. The CDR3 DNA is TGTGCCAGTAGTTGGAGGGTAGAGGGTCAGCCCCAGCATTTT.

This chain joins TRBV7-9 and TRBJ2-7; D possibly corresponds to TRBD1 (7 bases). The CDR3 length is 14 residues. V was shortened by 5 bases and J by 0 bases, with 11 bases between the two germline ends. Germline assignment: CDR1 SEHNR and CDR2 FQNEAQ (reference sequence). CDR3 sequence (DNA): TGTGCCAGCAGCCCGCGGGACAGCTCCTACGAGCAGTACTTC. It is translated as CASSPRDSSYEQYF.

The gene calls are TRBV29-1 and TRBJ2-1, with 7 bases lining up with TRBD2. The germline CDR1 and CDR2 sequences are SQVTM and ANQGSEA. V lost 4 bases and J lost 5; bases outside the gene matches: 2. The length of the CDR3 is 12 residues. Here the CDR3 DNA reads TGCAGCGTTGGCCTAGCGGACAATGAGCAGTTCTTC. It is translated as CSVGLADNEQFF.

CDR3 in amino acids: CASSLGNTIYF. The CDR3 coding sequence is TGTGCCAGCAGCCTAGGAAACACCATATATTTT. The chain is built from TRBV7-9 and TRBJ1-3; no clear D gene. V was cut by 5 bases and J by 4 bases, with 3 bases left in between. From germline, CDR1 is SEHNR and CDR2 FQNEAQ (reference sequence). The CDR3 is 11 amino acids.